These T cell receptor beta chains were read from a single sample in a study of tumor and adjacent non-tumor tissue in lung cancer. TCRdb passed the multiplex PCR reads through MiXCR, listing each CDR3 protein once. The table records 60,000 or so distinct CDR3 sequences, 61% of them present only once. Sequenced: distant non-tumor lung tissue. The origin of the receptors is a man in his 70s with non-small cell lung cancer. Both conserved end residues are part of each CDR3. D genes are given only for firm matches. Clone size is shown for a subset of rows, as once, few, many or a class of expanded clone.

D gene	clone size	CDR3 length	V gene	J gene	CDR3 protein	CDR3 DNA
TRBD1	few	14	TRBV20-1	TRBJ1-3	CNAGAGGSGNTIYF	TGCAATGCCGGCGCAGGGGGTTCTGGAAACACCATATATTTT
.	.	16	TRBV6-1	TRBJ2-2	CASSDSQGSITGELFF	TGTGCCAGCAGTGATTCACAGGGTTCGATCACCGGGGAGTTGTTTTTT
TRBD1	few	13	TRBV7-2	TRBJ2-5	CASSRDREETQYF	TGTGCCAGCAGCCGAGACAGGGAAGAGACCCAGTACTTC
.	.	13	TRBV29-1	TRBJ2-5	CNVTKGGGETQYF	TGCAACGTTACAAAGGGGGGCGGGGAGACCCAGTACTTC
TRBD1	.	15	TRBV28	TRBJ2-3	CASGFVGGYTDTQYF	TGTGCCAGCGGTTTCGTAGGGGGCTACACAGATACGCAGTATTTT
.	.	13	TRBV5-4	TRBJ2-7	CASNSQGLYEQYF	TGCGCCAGCAACTCCCAGGGCCTCTACGAGCAGTACTTC
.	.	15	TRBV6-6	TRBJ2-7	CTSSYSGQAFYEQYF	TGTACCAGCAGTTACTCGGGGCAGGCCTTCTACGAGCAGTACTTC
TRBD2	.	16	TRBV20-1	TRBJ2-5	CSAPTPSGGLQATQYF	TGCAGTGCCCCTACCCCCAGCGGGGGATTACAAGCGACCCAGTACTTC
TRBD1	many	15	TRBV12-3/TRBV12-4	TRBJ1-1	CASRPRQGGNTEAFF	TGTGCCAGCAGACCGAGACAGGGGGGGAACACTGAAGCTTTCTTT
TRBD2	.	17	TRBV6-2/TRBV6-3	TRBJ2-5	CVSSYSISRGTQETQYF	TGTGTCAGTAGTTACTCGATCTCGCGGGGGACTCAAGAGACCCAGTACTTC
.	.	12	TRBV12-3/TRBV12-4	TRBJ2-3	CASRRITDTQYF	TGTGCCAGCAGGCGGATCACAGATACGCAGTATTTT
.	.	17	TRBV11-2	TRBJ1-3	CASSLEWGISAGNTIYF	TGTGCCAGTAGCTTAGAGTGGGGGATATCAGCTGGAAACACCATATATTTT
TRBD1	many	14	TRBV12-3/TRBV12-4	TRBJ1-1	CASSPGTDNTEAFF	TGTGCCAGCAGTCCAGGGACAGACAACACTGAAGCTTTCTTT
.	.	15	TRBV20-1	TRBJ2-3	CSVRDPGRRADTQYF	TGCAGTGTTAGAGATCCCGGGAGAAGGGCAGATACGCAGTATTTT
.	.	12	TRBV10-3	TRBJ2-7	CAAGKVNYEQYF	TGTGCGGCCGGGAAGGTAAACTACGAACAGTACTTC
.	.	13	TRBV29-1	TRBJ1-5	CNVAGGGYQPQHF	TGCAACGTTGCGGGGGGGGGCTATCAGCCCCAGCATTTT
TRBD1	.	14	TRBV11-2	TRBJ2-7	CTSSEGDRNHEQYF	TGTACCAGCAGCGAGGGGGACAGAAATCACGAGCAGTACTTC